Listed here are 17 T cell receptor beta chains from one sample, sequenced in a study of T cells in Graves' hyperthyroidism and ophthalmopathy. Amplified TCR beta CDR3 regions came from RNA transcripts. HTBI primers were the set used in a first-round RT-PCR of the TCR CDR3. TCRdb re-analysed the multiplex PCR reads in MiXCR, keeping a single row per CDR3 protein. This sample has hundreds of thousands of distinct CDR3 sequences; 12% to 15% occur once, and the top ten carry 10%. The sequencing sample was made of blood. These receptor sequences come from a woman younger than 30 with Graves' hyperthyroidism.

V gene TRBV5-6 combines with J gene TRBJ1-1, with 7 bases aligning to TRBD1. The CDR3 length is 17 residues. Trimming cost V 3 bases and J 3 bases; bases outside gene matches: 14. Germline CDR1 reads SGHDT; CDR2 reads YYEEEE. Here the CDR3 DNA reads TGTGCCAGCAGCTCGCTGCGGCCCAGGGGGAGGGACACTGAAGCTTTCTTT. It yields the protein CASSSLRPRGRDTEAFF.

This clonotype has just a few counts. The CDR3 here is CASSLVLTRDRNTDTQYF. For the CDR3, the DNA is TGTGCCAGCAGCTTGGTATTAACCCGGGACAGAAACACAGATACGCAGTATTTT. This sequence joins TRBV5-8 and TRBJ2-3; 7 bases agree with TRBD1. This CDR3 region has 18 residues. Unmatched junction bases numbered 12, after V lost 0 bases and J lost 2 bases. Germline values: CDR1 SGHTS, CDR2 YDEGEE.

There are many counts of this clonotype. CDR3 loop: CASSPQGHQYNEQFF. The CDR3 nucleotides read TGTGCCAGCAGTCCCCAGGGTCATCAATACAATGAGCAGTTCTTC. V and J are TRBV28 and TRBJ2-1; the D gene is possibly TRBD1 (5 bases). The germline V gene has CDR1 MDHEN and CDR2 SYDVKM. V was clipped by 5 bases and J by 4 bases, with 15 bases between them. The CDR3 extends over 15 amino acids.

This clonotype has more than one count but fewer than ten. V is TRBV24-1 and J is TRBJ2-1; 7 nucleotides line up with TRBD1. The J segment lost 7 bases and the V segment lost 4 bases, leaving 3 bases of the junction unmatched. CDR1 is KGHDR and CDR2 is SFDVKD in the germline V gene. The CDR3 has 13 amino acids. The CDR3 DNA reads as TGTGCCACCAGTGACTACAGGGGTAATGAGCAGTTCTTC. This sequence encodes CATSDYRGNEQFF.

As DNA, the CDR3 is TGCGCCAGCAGCTTGGCTTCAGGTCCCAACACCGGGGAGCTGTTTTTT. This gives the protein CASSLASGPNTGELFF. The J gene is TRBJ2-2, the V gene TRBV5-1; D remains ambiguous. The CDR3 extends over 16 amino acids. Trimming shortened V by 0 bases and J by 2 bases, and 11 bases separated the two germline ends. Germline V gene lookup returns CDR1 SGHRS and CDR2 YFSETQ.

This clonotype was picked up a small number of times. V and J are TRBV7-6 and TRBJ2-7, with TRBD1 identical over 7 bases. The V gene's germline CDR1 is SGHVS and CDR2 FNYEAQ. V shed 5 bases and J 7 bases; nucleotides not matched to a gene: 11. This CDR3 is built from 14 residues. CDR3 region: CASSPRYRGWEQYF. In DNA form, the CDR3 reads TGTGCCAGCAGCCCCCGTTACAGGGGCTGGGAGCAGTACTTC. Full variable domain (outside the CDR3, taken from reference TRBV7-6 and TRBJ2-7): GAGVSQSPRYKVTKRGQDVALRCDPISGHVSLYWYRQALGQGPEFLTYFNYEAQQDKSGLPNDRFSAERPEGSISTLTIQRTEQRDSAMYRCASSPRYRGWEQYFGPGTRLTVT.

This clonotype was seen repeatedly, ten times or more. The J gene is TRBJ2-5, the V gene TRBV12-5, with D unclear. V was pared by 5 bases and J by 1 base, with 14 bases between. Germline loops: CDR1 LGHNT, CDR2 FRNRAP. This CDR3 comprises 15 residues. The CDR3 protein is CASGPGDAIQETQYF. CDR3 DNA sequence: TGTGCTAGTGGTCCTGGGGATGCCATCCAAGAGACCCAGTACTTC.

The V and J genes are TRBV3-1 and TRBJ2-2; 8 positions agree with TRBD2. Germline V gene lookup returns CDR1 LGHDT and CDR2 YNNKEL (reference sequence). The length of the CDR3 is 14 residues. Trimming at V came to 7 bases and at J to 1 base, leaving 2 bases not matched to a gene. CDR3 amino acids: CASKREQNTGELFF. CDR3 nucleotides: TGTGCCAGCAAGCGGGAGCAGAACACCGGGGAGCTGTTTTTT.

This clonotype was seen a handful of times. This rearrangement joins TRBV2 to TRBJ1-4; 10 nucleotides agree with TRBD1. The CDR3 has 17 residues. The V and J ends lost 3 bases and 3 bases, in that order; junction bases with no gene match: 7. Germline V lookup: CDR1 SNHLY, CDR2 FYNNEI. The DNA of the CDR3 is TGTGCCAGCAGTGAGCCGGACAGGGGGGTGCCTAATGAAAAACTGTTTTTT. Residues: CASSEPDRGVPNEKLFF.

This clonotype was counted a few times. V and J are TRBV5-5 and TRBJ2-7; 7 bases fit TRBD2. CDR1 and CDR2 (germline): SGHKS, YYEKEE (reference sequence). J gave up 1 base and V 6 bases, and 7 bases lay outside the gene matches. The CDR3 consists of 14 residues. Written as DNA, the CDR3 is TGTGCCAGCACGGCATGGGAGGGTTCCTACGAGCAGTACTTC. It encodes CASTAWEGSYEQYF.

V gene TRBV7-2 combines with J gene TRBJ2-5, with 9 bases matching TRBD1. The V gene end was trimmed by 8 bases and the J gene end by 2 bases; junction bases not matched to a gene: 0. This CDR3 region has 12 residues. Germline loops: CDR1 SGHTA, CDR2 FQGNSA. The CDR3 protein is CASDRGQETQYF. The CDR3 DNA is TGTGCCAGCGACAGGGGGCAAGAGACCCAGTACTTC.

This clonotype was picked up a small number of times. The chain joins TRBV6-2 or TRBV6-3 to TRBJ1-2, with 7 bases that match TRBD1. Germline assignment: CDR1 MNHEY and CDR2 SVGEGT. The CDR3 is 12 residues long. V lost 8 bases and J lost 5; bases outside the gene matches: 5. The CDR3 spells CASSDRQYGYTF. CDR3 bases: TGTGCCAGCTCGGACAGGCAATATGGCTACACCTTC.

This clonotype appeared many times. The V call is TRBV11-2, the J call TRBJ1-5; D gene ambiguous. Germline V lookup: CDR1 SGHAT, CDR2 FQNNGV. The V end lost 5 bases, the J end lost 6 bases, and 14 bases lay between the germline ends. The length of the CDR3 is 14 residues. CDR3 loop: CASSPKAISQPQHF. Written as DNA, the CDR3 is TGTGCCAGCAGCCCGAAGGCAATTTCTCAGCCCCAGCATTTT.

The chain couples TRBV11-2 to TRBJ1-2; 10 bases are shared with TRBD1. Germline CDR1 is SGHAT and CDR2 is FQNNGV. The CDR3 length is 18 residues. V lost 2 bases, J lost 0 bases, and 9 bases stayed unmatched. CDR3 sequence reads: CASSLPGTGDPTNYGYTF. In nucleotides, the CDR3 is TGTGCCAGCAGCTTACCCGGGACAGGGGATCCCACTAACTATGGCTACACCTTC.

This clonotype was seen many times. The chain recombines TRBV7-9 with TRBJ2-3; D possibly uses TRBD1 or TRBD2 (6 bases each). The CDR3 loop spans 14 amino acids. Germline lookup yields CDR1 SEHNR and CDR2 FQNEAQ (reference sequence). The V gene lost 5 bases and the J gene lost 6 bases, with 15 bases spanning the gap. CDR3 sequence: CASSKGGIADTQYF. CDR3 bases: TGTGCCAGCAGCAAAGGGGGGATTGCGGATACGCAGTATTTT.

At least ten counts were recorded for this clonotype. The chain employs TRBV4-1 and TRBJ1-6; D not resolved. The CDR3 runs to 15 residues. Trimming removed 6 bases from V and 5 bases from J, with 14 bases in between. Germline CDR1 is MGHRA and CDR2 is YSYEKL. CDR3 loop: CASSHPQADNSPLHF. The CDR3 DNA sequence: TGCGCCAGCAGTCATCCCCAGGCCGATAATTCACCCCTCCACTTT.

There are a few counts of this clonotype. The chain couples TRBV3-1 to TRBJ1-1; TRBD1 might be the D (5 bases). The CDR3 loop spans 16 amino acids. CDR1 and CDR2 from the germline V gene are LGHDT and YNNKEL (reference sequence). V was cut by 0 bases and J by 0 bases, with 11 bases left in between. CDR3 in DNA: TGTGCCAGCAGCCAAGACCGGGGACTCCTGAACACTGAAGCTTTCTTT. This codes for CASSQDRGLLNTEAFF.